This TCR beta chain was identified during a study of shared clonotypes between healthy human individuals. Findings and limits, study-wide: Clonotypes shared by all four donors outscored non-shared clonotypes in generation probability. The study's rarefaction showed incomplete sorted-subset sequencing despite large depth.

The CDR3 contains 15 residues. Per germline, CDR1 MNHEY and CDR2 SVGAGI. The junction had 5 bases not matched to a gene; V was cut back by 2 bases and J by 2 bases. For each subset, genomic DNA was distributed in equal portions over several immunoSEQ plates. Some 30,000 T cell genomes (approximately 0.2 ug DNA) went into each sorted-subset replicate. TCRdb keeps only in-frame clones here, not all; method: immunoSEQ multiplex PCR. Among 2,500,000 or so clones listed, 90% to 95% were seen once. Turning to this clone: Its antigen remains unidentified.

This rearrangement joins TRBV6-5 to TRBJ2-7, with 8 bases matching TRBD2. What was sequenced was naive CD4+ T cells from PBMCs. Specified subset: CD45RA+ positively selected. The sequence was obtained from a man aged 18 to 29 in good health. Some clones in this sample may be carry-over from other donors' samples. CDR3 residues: CASSYAGGSTYEQYF. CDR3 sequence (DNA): TGTGCCAGCAGTTACGCGGGAGGTTCGACCTACGAGCAGTACTTC.